This TCR beta chain was found in a study of blood T cell repertoires in COVID-19. Study overall: Acute and convalescent COVID-19 specimens originated in the United States, Italy and Spain.

The CDR3 totals 17 residues. Authors' analysis steps: Estimation of nucleated cell counts relied on the amplification of reference gene primers. Clones were read by immunoSEQ multiplex PCR, and TCRdb kept only the in-frame ones, dropping some. The V and J calls and clone size come from that table; D and trimming were worked out from the DNA. The sample holds around 68,000 clones, 85% to 90% seen once. The sequencing input was peripheral blood. This TCR was recovered from a man over 45 with acute or convalescent COVID-19. The rearrangement uses TRBV21-1 and TRBJ1-5; the table names TRBD1, a call not compared with the DNA. TRBV21-1 is designated a pseudogene. The CDR3: CASSKGPRDRGKQPQHF. The CDR3 DNA sequence: TGTGCCAGCAGCAAGGGCCCAAGAGACAGGGGGAAACAGCCCCAGCATTTT.